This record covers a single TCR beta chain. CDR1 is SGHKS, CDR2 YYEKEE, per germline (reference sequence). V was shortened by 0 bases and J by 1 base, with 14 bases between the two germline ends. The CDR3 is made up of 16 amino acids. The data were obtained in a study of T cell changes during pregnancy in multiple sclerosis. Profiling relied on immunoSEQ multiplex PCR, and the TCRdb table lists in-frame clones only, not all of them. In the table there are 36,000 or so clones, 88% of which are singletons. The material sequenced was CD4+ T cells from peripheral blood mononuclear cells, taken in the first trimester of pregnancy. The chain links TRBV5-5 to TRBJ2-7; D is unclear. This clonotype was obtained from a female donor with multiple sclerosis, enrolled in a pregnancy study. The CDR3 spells CASSLGLARSSYEQYF. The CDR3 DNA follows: TGTGCCAGCAGCTTGGGGCTGGCCAGGTCGTCCTACGAGCAGTACTTC.